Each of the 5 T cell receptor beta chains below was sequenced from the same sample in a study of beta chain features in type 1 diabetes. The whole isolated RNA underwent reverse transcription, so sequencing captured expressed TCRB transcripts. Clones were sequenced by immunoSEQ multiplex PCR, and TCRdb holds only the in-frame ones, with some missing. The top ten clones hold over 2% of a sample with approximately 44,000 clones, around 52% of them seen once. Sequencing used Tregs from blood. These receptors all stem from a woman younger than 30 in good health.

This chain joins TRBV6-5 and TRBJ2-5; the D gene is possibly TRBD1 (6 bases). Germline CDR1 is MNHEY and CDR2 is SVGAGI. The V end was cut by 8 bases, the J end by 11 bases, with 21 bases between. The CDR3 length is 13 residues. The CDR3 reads CASSRVRGGEQYF. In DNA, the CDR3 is TGTGCCAGCTCCCGGGTGCGAGGGGGAGAGCAGTACTTC.

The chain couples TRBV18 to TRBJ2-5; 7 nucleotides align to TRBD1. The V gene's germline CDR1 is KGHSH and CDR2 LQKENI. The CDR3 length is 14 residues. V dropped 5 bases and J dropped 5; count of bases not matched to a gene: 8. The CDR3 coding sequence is TGTGCCAGCTCAGCCCGAACAGGGGCGGAGACCCAGTACTTC. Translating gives CASSARTGAETQYF.

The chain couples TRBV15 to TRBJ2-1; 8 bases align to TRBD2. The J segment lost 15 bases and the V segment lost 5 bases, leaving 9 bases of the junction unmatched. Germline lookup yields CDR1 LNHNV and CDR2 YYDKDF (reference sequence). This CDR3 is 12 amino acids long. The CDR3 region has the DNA TGTGCCACCAGCGGCCGGAGCGGGGGCTGGTTCTTC. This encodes CATSGRSGGWFF.

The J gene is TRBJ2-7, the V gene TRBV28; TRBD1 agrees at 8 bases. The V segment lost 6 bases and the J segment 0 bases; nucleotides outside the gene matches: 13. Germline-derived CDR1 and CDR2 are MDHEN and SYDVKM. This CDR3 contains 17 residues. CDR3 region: CASRKPTGARPSYEQYF. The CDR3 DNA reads TGTGCCAGCAGGAAACCGACAGGGGCACGCCCCTCCTACGAGCAGTACTTC.

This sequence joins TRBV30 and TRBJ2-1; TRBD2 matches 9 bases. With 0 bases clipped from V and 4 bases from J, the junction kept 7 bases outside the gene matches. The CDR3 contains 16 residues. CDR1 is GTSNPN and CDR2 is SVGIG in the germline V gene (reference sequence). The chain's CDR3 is CAWSVRSGRRYNEQFF. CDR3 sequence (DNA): TGTGCCTGGAGTGTACGAAGCGGGAGGAGATACAATGAGCAGTTCTTC.